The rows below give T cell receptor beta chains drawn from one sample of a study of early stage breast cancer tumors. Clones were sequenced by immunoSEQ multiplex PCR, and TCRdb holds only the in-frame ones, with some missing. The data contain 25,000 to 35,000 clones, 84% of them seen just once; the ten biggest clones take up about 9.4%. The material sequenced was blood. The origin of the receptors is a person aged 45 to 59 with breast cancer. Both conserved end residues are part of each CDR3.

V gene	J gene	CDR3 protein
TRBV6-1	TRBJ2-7	CASRIAGDYEQYF
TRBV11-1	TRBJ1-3	CASSPGTGAGNTIYF
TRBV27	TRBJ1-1	CASTLTGGATEAFF
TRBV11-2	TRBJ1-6	CASSLDETWALRSYNSPLHF
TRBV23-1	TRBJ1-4	CATSSKGGNEKLFF
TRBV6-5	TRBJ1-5	CASSYSSSNQPQHF
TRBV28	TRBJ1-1	CASSRRQGRGNNTEAFF
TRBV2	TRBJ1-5	CASQGPDQPQHF
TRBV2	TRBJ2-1	CASSEALLAGGPEQFF
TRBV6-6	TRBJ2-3	CASSLGQDWSDTQYF
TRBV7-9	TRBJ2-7	CASSGSGTSEQYF
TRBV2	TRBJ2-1	CANPDRNNEQFF
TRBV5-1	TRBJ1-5	CASSPTGASNQPQHF
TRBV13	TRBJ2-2	CASSFLGSVGELFF
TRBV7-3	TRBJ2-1	CASSSLTSGTGHEQFF
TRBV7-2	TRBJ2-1	CASSPGRVYNEQFF
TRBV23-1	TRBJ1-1	CASSQLGSRNMNTEAFF
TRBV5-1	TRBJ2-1	CASSRELAGGRNEQFF
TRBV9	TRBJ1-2	CASSDTGRDGYTF
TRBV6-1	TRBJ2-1	CASRLTGVDEQFF